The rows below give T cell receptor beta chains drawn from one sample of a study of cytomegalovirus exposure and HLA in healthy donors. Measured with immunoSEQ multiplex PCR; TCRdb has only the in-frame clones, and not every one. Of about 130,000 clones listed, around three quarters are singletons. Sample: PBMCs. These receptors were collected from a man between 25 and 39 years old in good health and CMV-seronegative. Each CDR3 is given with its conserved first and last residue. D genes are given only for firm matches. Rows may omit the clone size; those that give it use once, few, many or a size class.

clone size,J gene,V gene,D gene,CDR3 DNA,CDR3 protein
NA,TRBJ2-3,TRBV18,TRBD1,TGTGCCAGCTCCCTAAGGACAGGGGATCTGGGAGATACGCAGTATTTT,CASSLRTGDLGDTQYF
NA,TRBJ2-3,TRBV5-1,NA,TGCGCCAGCAGCTTGGGTCAGGTGGAGGGTACGCAGTATTTT,CASSLGQVEGTQYF
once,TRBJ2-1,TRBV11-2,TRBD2,TGTGCCAGCAGCTCAACAGGACTAGCCAACAATGAGCAGTTCTTC,CASSSTGLANNEQFF
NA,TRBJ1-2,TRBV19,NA,TGTGCCAGTAGTATGCAGGCTAACTATGGCTACACCTTC,CASSMQANYGYTF
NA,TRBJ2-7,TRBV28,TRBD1,TGTGCCAGCAGTTTCGTGGGACAGCCATACGAGCAGTACTTC,CASSFVGQPYEQYF
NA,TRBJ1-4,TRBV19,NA,TGTGCCAGTAGTATTGGCAGGGTAATTGCTAATGAAAAACTGTTTTTT,CASSIGRVIANEKLFF
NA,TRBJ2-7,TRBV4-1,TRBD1,TGCGCCAGCAGCCAGGGACAGGGGGCCTACGAGCAGTACTTC,CASSQGQGAYEQYF
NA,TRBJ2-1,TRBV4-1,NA,TGCGCCAGCAGCCAGAAACGAAGCTACTCCTACAATGAGCAGTTCTTC,CASSQKRSYSYNEQFF
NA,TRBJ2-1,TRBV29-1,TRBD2,TGCAGCGTTGGCCAAGAACCGGGACTAGCGAGTCCACTTCGCTTCAATGAGCAGTTCTTC,CSVGQEPGLASPLRFNEQFF
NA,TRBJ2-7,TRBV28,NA,TGTGCCAGCAGTTTATCCAGCTCCTACGAGCAGTACTTC,CASSLSSSYEQYF
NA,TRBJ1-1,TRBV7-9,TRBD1,TGTGCCAGCAGCCCACAGGGGGGGAACACTGAAGCTTTCTTT,CASSPQGGNTEAFF
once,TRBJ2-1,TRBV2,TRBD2,TGTGCCAGCAGGGGTTGGTATCAGCGGGGGGGCGTAGGCAATGAGCAGTTCTTC,CASRGWYQRGGVGNEQFF
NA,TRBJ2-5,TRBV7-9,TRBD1,TGTGCCAGCAGCTACACAGGGGGCGGAGAGACCCAGTACTTC,CASSYTGGGETQYF
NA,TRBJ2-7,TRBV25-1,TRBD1,TGTGCCAGCAGTGAGGCGGGACAGGGGGCCTTCGAGCAGTACTTC,CASSEAGQGAFEQYF
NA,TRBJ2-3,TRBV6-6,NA,TGTGCCAGCGGTGCCCTCGGCGGGGCAGATGGGGATACGCAGTATTTT,CASGALGGADGDTQYF
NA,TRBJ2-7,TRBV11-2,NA,TGTGCCAGCAGCTTAGATCTTAGGGGCTCCTACGAGCAGTACTTC,CASSLDLRGSYEQYF
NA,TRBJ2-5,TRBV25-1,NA,TGTGCCAGCAGTGAAGGGGCCCAAGAGACCCAGTACTTC,CASSEGAQETQYF
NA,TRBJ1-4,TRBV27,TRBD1,TGTGCCAGCAGTAACAGGGGGTTGACCAATGAAAAACTGTTTTTT,CASSNRGLTNEKLFF
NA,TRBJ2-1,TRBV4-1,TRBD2,TGCGCCAGCAGACCGCTAGCGGGGGGGCCAAATGAGCAGTTCTTC,CASRPLAGGPNEQFF
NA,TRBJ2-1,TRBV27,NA,TGTGCCAGTAAATCTTGGAGGAGCTCCTACAATGAGCAGTTCTTC,CASKSWRSSYNEQFF
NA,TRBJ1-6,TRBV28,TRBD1,TGTGCCAGCAGTTCCCCCGGGACAGGGGTTTCACCCCTCCACTTT,CASSSPGTGVSPLHF
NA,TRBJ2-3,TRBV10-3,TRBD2,TGTGCCATCAGTGACCGCGGGAGGGCCGTAGATACGCAGTATTTT,CAISDRGRAVDTQYF
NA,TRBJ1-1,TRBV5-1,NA,TGCGCCAGCAGCCCAAACCCCCAGATTAACACTGAAGCTTTCTTT,CASSPNPQINTEAFF
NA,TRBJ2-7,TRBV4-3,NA,TGCGCCAGCAGCCAGGGTTGGAGGGACTACGAGCAGTACTTC,CASSQGWRDYEQYF
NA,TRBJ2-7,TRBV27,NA,TGTGCCAGCAGTTTATCAGGCTGGCAGGTGAACTACGAGCAGTACTTC,CASSLSGWQVNYEQYF
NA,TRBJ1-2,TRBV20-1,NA,TGCAGTACTCGGGTTAACTATGGCTACACCTTC,CSTRVNYGYTF
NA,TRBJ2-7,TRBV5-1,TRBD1,TGCGCCAGCAAGCCGGGACAGGGGGCGGCCTACGAGCAGTACTTC,CASKPGQGAAYEQYF
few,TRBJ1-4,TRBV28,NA,TGTGCCAGCAGTCAAGACAGTTCAACTAATGAAAAACTGTTTTTT,CASSQDSSTNEKLFF
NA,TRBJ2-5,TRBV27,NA,TGTGCCAGCAGTAGGGGCTTAGGGCGGGAGACCCAGTACTTC,CASSRGLGRETQYF
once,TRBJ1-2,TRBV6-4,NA,TGTGCCGGGGGAGGTGAGGGGTGGTATGGCTACACCTTC,CAGGGEGWYGYTF
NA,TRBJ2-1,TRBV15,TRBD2,TGTGCCACCAGCAGAGGGGGGTCTTGGTCTCGGTCGTCTAGCGGACACTACAATGAGCAGTTCTTC,CATSRGGSWSRSSSGHYNEQFF
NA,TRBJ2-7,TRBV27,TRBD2,TGTGCCAGCAGTTCTAAGCGGGGAAATCGGAACTACGAGCAGTACTTC,CASSSKRGNRNYEQYF
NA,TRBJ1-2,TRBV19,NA,TGTGCCAGTACCCCCGGGGGAAACGTCGCTCGTGGCTACACCTTC,CASTPGGNVARGYTF
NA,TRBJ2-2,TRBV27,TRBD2,TGTGCCAGCACCCTAGGGGCGCCGGGAGGGCCCGGGGAGCTGTTTTTT,CASTLGAPGGPGELFF
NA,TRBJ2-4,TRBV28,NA,TGTGCCAGCAGTTTGGCGGTAGGGGTCAAAAACATTCAGTACTTC,CASSLAVGVKNIQYF
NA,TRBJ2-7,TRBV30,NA,TGTGCCTGGCTTAGACAGGGACTGGACGAGCAGTACTTC,CAWLRQGLDEQYF
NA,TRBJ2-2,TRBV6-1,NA,TGTGCCAGCAGTGTTGAGGGTTGGTGGGAGCTGTTTTTT,CASSVEGWWELFF
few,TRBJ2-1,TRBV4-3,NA,TGCGCCAGCAGCCAAGAGTGGGGACAAGGAAGCGAGCAGTTCTTC,CASSQEWGQGSEQFF
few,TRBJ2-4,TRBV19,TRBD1,TGTGCCAGTAGTATTGGTAGGGTCAGGGGGCGGGCAGGAGCCAAAAACATTCAGTACTTC,CASSIGRVRGRAGAKNIQYF
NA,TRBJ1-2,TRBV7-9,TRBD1,TGTGCCAGCAGCTCAACATTTTACAGGGGCTATGGCTACACCTTC,CASSSTFYRGYGYTF
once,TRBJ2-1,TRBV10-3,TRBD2,TGTGCCATCAGTGAGAGGGCGGGACTAGCGGGAGGTTACAATGAGCAGTTCTTC,CAISERAGLAGGYNEQFF
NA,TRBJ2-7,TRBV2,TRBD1,TGTGCCAGCAGTGGACCCGGGACAGGGAACTACGAGCAGTACTTC,CASSGPGTGNYEQYF
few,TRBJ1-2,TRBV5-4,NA,TGTGCCAGCAGAATCAGGGGAGTGGATGGCTACACCTTC,CASRIRGVDGYTF
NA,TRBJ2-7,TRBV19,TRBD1,TGTGCCAGTAGTTTGGAGACAGGGGGTAACTACGAGCAGTACTTC,CASSLETGGNYEQYF
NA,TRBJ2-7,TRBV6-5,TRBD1,TGTGCCAGCAGTTACGAAGGGACAGAGGACGAGCAGTACTTC,CASSYEGTEDEQYF
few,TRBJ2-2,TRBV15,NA,TGTGCCACCAGCCTCCGACTAGTTAACACCGGGGAGCTGTTTTTT,CATSLRLVNTGELFF
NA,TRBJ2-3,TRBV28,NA,TGTGCCAGCAGTTTGTCGGGCGCGGGTAGAGATACGCAGTATTTT,CASSLSGAGRDTQYF
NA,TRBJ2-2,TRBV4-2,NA,TGTGCCAGCAGCCCAGGGGGGACAGCGAACACCGGGGAGCTGTTTTTT,CASSPGGTANTGELFF
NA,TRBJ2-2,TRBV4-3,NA,TGCGCCAGCAGCCCCGGGAGAATGGGCACCGGGGAGCTGTTTTTT,CASSPGRMGTGELFF
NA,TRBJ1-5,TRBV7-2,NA,TGTGCCAGCAGCTTAGAGGGGCGGGAAAATCAGCCCCAGCATTTT,CASSLEGRENQPQHF
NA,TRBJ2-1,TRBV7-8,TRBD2,TGTGCCAGCAGCTTTGACGCGGGGGCCTACAATGAGCAGTTCTTC,CASSFDAGAYNEQFF
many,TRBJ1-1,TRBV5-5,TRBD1,TGTGCCAGCAGCTCTTGGACAGGGGGCACTGAAGCTTTCTTT,CASSSWTGGTEAFF
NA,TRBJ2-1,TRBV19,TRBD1,TGTGCCAGTAGTATAGTTTTTTGGATGAGGGACAGGGTCAATGAGCAGTTCTTC,CASSIVFWMRDRVNEQFF
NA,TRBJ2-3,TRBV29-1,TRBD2,TGCAGCGTTGGGGAGGGGAGGGGCACAGATACGCAGTATTTT,CSVGEGRGTDTQYF
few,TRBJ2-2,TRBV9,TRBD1,TGTGCCAGCAGCGTGGGGCCGGGACAGGGTCAGTCCGGGGAGCTGTTTTTT,CASSVGPGQGQSGELFF
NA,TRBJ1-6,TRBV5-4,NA,TGTGCCAGCAGCCCGGACAGATATTCACCCCTCCACTTT,CASSPDRYSPLHF
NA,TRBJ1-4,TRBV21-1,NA,TGTGCCAGCACCCATTCGGACACGAATAATGAAAAACTGTTTTTT,CASTHSDTNNEKLFF
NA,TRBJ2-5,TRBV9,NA,TGTGCCAGCAGCGTAGGCGGGTACCAAGAGACCCAGTACTTC,CASSVGGYQETQYF
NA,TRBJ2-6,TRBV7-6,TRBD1,TGTGCCAGCAGCTTATTCGGGGCCGGGACAGGGGGTTCTGGGGCCAACGTCCTGACTTTC,CASSLFGAGTGGSGANVLTF
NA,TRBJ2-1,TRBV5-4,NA,TGTGCCAGCAGCGCGGACATTTCCCCCTACAATGAGCAGTTCTTC,CASSADISPYNEQFF